Shown below are 5 T cell receptor beta chains from a single sample sequenced in a study of control samples from healthy donors and cancer patients. Data came from immunoSEQ multiplex PCR; TCRdb stores just in-frame clones and leaves some out. The sample records about 180,000 clones, under 95% being singletons. Material: blood. These receptors were taken from a woman aged 18-35 years in good health.

As for this clone: Its ends do not fully match the called genes, so a read error is possible. V usage is TRBV27 and J usage is TRBJ1-2; TRBD1 agrees at 10 bases. Per the germline V gene, CDR1 is MNHEY and CDR2 is SMNVEV (reference sequence). The CDR3 contains 15 residues. DNA for the CDR3: TGTGCCAGCGGTTTCCGGGACAGGGGTAACTATGGCTACACCTTC. It codes for CASGFRDRGNYGYTF.

The rearrangement uses TRBV5-1 and TRBJ2-3, with a possible D match to TRBD1 (6 bases). There are 15 residues in the CDR3. Germline-derived CDR1 and CDR2 are SGHRS and YFSETQ. The V gene lost 0 bases and the J gene lost 2 bases, with 10 bases spanning the gap. The CDR3 loop reads CASSLGTVATDTQYF. The CDR3 DNA reads TGCGCCAGCAGCTTGGGGACAGTAGCCACAGATACGCAGTATTTT. Combining the CDR3 with reference TRBV5-1 and TRBJ2-3 gives the whole variable domain KAGVTQTPRYLIKTRGQQVTLSCSPISGHRSVSWYQQTPGQGLQFLFEYFSETQRNKGNFPGRFSGRQFSNSRSEMNVSTLELGDSALYLCASSLGTVATDTQYFGPGTRLTVL.

The rearrangement joins TRBV5-4 to TRBJ1-1; D remains ambiguous. The CDR3 totals 13 residues. Trimming removed 0 bases from V and 2 bases from J, with 5 bases in between. Germline V gene lookup returns CDR1 SGHNT and CDR2 YYREEE (reference sequence). The CDR3 bases are TGTGCCAGCAGCTTGGGATTCAACACTGAAGCTTTCTTT. Translating gives CASSLGFNTEAFF.

J is TRBJ2-3 and V is TRBV15; perhaps TRBD2 as D (6 bases). This CDR3 region has 15 residues. Trimming pared 6 bases from V and 0 bases from J, leaving 13 bases between. The germline gives CDR1 LNHNV, CDR2 YYDKDF (reference sequence). The CDR3 loop is CATRAGTVSTDTQYF. CDR3 in DNA: TGTGCCACCAGGGCGGGAACGGTCAGCACAGATACGCAGTATTTT.

This clone was detected only once. The chain combines TRBV15 with TRBJ2-2; D gene uncertain. The CDR3 is 14 residues long. In germline, CDR1 is LNHNV, CDR2 YYDKDF (reference sequence). Trimming took off 2 bases at V and 1 base at J, with 5 bases between the two ends. CDR3 DNA sequence: TGTGCCACCAGCAGACTCAGGAACACCGGGGAGCTGTTTTTT. Translation: CATSRLRNTGELFF.